These 11 T cell receptor beta chains originate from one sample sequenced in a study of cytomegalovirus exposure and HLA in healthy donors (dated by TCRdb to the late 2010s). The receptor library was made with the immunoSEQ multiplex PCR assay. The multiplex PCR relied on a mix of 60 forward primers for TCR Vbeta segments and 13 reverse primers for TCR Jbeta segments. The table was pulled from immuneACCESS by TCRdb, which kept in-frame rearrangements only. Such tables lose some clones; where checked, under half of the loss comes from unresolved V genes, and the rest has no known cause. In all, the sample holds roughly 190,000 clones, and 79% of those were seen once. The ten largest clones take up less than 2% of the sample. Sequencing was done on a sample of PBMCs. The receptors here all came from a girl aged 10-17 years in good health and CMV-seropositive.

This chain joins TRBV9 and TRBJ2-5, with 11 bases fitting TRBD1. Unmatched junction bases numbered 8, after V lost 3 bases and J lost 4 bases. CDR3 size: 16 residues. The V gene's germline CDR1 is SGDLS and CDR2 YYNGEE. The chain's CDR3 is CASSARPGTGGETQYF. The CDR3 DNA follows: TGTGCCAGCAGCGCCAGGCCCGGGACAGGGGGAGAGACCCAGTACTTC.

The gene calls are TRBV11-2 and TRBJ2-7; 7 nucleotides line up with TRBD1. J gave up 2 bases and V 6 bases, and 16 bases lay outside the gene matches. This CDR3 is 17 amino acids long. Germline V gene lookup returns CDR1 SGHAT and CDR2 FQNNGV. CDR3 coding DNA: TGTGCCAGCAGACCAAGCCCTCATTCCGACAGGGCCTACGAGCAGTACTTC. It encodes CASRPSPHSDRAYEQYF.

This chain uses TRBV19 with TRBJ1-6; D may be TRBD1 (6 bases). The germline V gene has CDR1 LNHDA and CDR2 SQIVND (reference sequence). Trimming removed 8 bases from V and 7 bases from J, with 12 bases in between. The CDR3 is 13 amino acids. The CDR3 DNA reads as TGTGCCAGTCACAGGGCAGAGAATTCACCCCTCCACTTT. Protein: CASHRAENSPLHF.

The chain recombines TRBV27 with TRBJ2-3; 9 bases align to TRBD1. The CDR3 covers 17 residues. The ends lost 1 base at V and 1 base at J; junction bases unmatched: 6. The germline gives CDR1 MNHEY, CDR2 SMNVEV (reference sequence). CDR3 loop: CASSLFGDRVGTDTQYF. The CDR3 nucleotides read TGTGCCAGCAGTTTATTCGGGGACAGGGTGGGCACAGATACGCAGTATTTT.

This clone has more than one count but fewer than ten. V and J are TRBV9 and TRBJ1-2; possibly TRBD1 for D (5 bases). Germline V CDR1 and CDR2: SGDLS, YYNGEE. This CDR3 is built from 17 residues. V was clipped by 4 bases and J by 8 bases, with 27 bases between them. The CDR3 loop reads CASSPTTRAGQGKGYTF. As DNA, the CDR3 is TGTGCCAGCAGCCCAACAACCAGGGCTGGCCAGGGAAAAGGCTACACCTTC.

This clone has only one observation. The gene calls are TRBV18 and TRBJ1-3; the match to TRBD1 covers 7 bases. The ends lost 3 bases at V and 6 bases at J; junction bases unmatched: 8. CDR1 KGHSH and CDR2 LQKENI come from the germline V gene. This CDR3 region has 15 residues. The CDR3 bases are TGTGCCAGCTCACCGCAGGGACAGAGGGAAAACACCATATATTTT. Amino acids: CASSPQGQRENTIYF. Looking up the rest from reference TRBV18 and TRBJ1-3 gives the full variable domain: NAGVMQNPRHLVRRRGQEARLRCSPMKGHSHVYWYRQLPEEGLKFMVYLQKENIIDESGMPKERFSAEFPKEGPSILRIQQVVRGDSAAYFCASSPQGQRENTIYFGEGSWLTVV.

The chain links TRBV27 to TRBJ1-1; D not resolved. The germline V and J ends were trimmed by 1 base and 4 bases, with 16 bases remaining between them. CDR1 and CDR2 (germline): MNHEY, SMNVEV (reference sequence). The CDR3 runs 16 residues. The CDR3: CASSLLGFAGFTEAFF. The CDR3 DNA reads TGTGCCAGCAGTTTATTAGGCTTTGCAGGATTCACTGAAGCTTTCTTT.

V usage is TRBV15 and J usage is TRBJ2-7, with D possibly matching TRBD1 (7 bases). Germline assignment: CDR1 LNHNV and CDR2 YYDKDF (reference sequence). The ends were cut back, 0 bases at V and 1 base at J, with 16 bases in the middle. This CDR3 has 17 residues. Written as DNA, the CDR3 is TGTGCCACCAGCAGAGATAGAGGGAGGACAGGTTCCTACGAGCAGTACTTC. Protein: CATSRDRGRTGSYEQYF.

This clone has more than one count but fewer than ten. The rearrangement joins TRBV15 to TRBJ2-1; 10 bases are a match to TRBD2. CDR1 and CDR2 from the germline V gene are LNHNV and YYDKDF (reference sequence). J gave up 9 bases and V 4 bases, and 9 bases lay outside the gene matches. CDR3 size: 15 residues. The CDR3 loop is CATSTQRGGLGEQFF. CDR3 coding DNA: TGTGCCACCAGCACACAGCGGGGGGGCCTGGGTGAGCAGTTCTTC.

The chain recombines TRBV7-2 with TRBJ2-1; TRBD2 agrees at 12 bases. The CDR3 totals 14 residues. Trimming removed 5 bases from V and 7 bases from J; junction bases left unmatched: 3. CDR1 is SGHTA and CDR2 is FQGNSA in the germline V gene. The CDR3 coding sequence is TGTGCCAGCAGCCTGACTAGCGGGGGTAATGAGCAGTTCTTC. This codes for CASSLTSGGNEQFF.

This chain joins TRBV13 and TRBJ1-2; unclear D gene. This CDR3 contains 14 residues. The germline V gene has CDR1 PRHDT and CDR2 FYEKMQ (reference sequence). V dropped 10 bases and J dropped 4 bases, with 19 bases sitting between them. The CDR3 is CAIHHLETFYGYTF. CDR3 sequence (DNA): TGTGCCATCCATCATCTGGAGACCTTCTATGGCTACACCTTC. Combining the CDR3 with reference TRBV13 and TRBJ1-2 gives the whole variable domain AAGVIQSPRHLIKEKRETATLKCYPIPRHDTVYWYQQGPGQDPQFLISFYEKMQSDKGSIPDRFSAQQFSDYHSELNMSSLELGDSALYFCAIHHLETFYGYTFGSGTRLTVV.